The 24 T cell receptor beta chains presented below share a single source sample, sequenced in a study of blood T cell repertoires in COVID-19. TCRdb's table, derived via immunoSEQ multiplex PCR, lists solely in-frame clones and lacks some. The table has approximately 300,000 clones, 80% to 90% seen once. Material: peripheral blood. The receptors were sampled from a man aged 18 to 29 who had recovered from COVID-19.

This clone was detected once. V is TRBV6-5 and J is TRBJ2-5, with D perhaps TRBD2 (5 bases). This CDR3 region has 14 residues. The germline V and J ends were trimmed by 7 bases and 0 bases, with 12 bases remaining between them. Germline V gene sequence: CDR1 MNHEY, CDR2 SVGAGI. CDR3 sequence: CASTGWGDQETQYF. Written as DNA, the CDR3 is TGTGCCAGCACCGGTTGGGGAGACCAAGAGACCCAGTACTTC.

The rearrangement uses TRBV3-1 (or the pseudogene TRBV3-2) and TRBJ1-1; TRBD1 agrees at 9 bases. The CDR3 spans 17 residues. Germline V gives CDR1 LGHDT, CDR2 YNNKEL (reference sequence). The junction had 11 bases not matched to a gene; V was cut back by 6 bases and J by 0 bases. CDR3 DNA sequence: TGTGCCAGCAGACCATTCCCGGGACAGGGTATGAACACTGAAGCTTTCTTT. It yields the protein CASRPFPGQGMNTEAFF.

The DNA for the CDR3 is TGTGCCAGCAGCCAAGAAGGCGAGGGCAGCGAATACGAGCAGTACTTC. Protein product: CASSQEGEGSEYEQYF. The V and J genes are TRBV3-1 (or the pseudogene TRBV3-2) and TRBJ2-7, with a tentative D call TRBD2 (5 bases). V gave up 0 bases and J gave up 4 bases, with 16 bases separating them. Per the germline V gene, CDR1 is LGHDT and CDR2 is YNNKEL (reference sequence). This CDR3 is built from 16 residues.

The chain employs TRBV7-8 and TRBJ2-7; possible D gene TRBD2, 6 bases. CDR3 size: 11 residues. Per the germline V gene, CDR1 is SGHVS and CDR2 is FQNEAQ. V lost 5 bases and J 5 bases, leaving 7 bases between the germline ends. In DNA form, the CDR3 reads TGTGCCAGCAGCCGCGGGGACGAGCAGTACTTC. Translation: CASSRGDEQYF.

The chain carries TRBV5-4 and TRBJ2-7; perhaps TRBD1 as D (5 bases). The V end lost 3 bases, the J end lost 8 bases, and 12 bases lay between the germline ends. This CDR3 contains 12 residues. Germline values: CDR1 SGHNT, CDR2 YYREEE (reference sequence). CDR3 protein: CASSSTTDKQYF. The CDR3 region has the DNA TGTGCCAGCAGCTCGACGACAGACAAGCAGTACTTC. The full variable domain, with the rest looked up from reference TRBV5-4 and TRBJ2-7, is ETGVTQSPTHLIKTRGQQVTLRCSSQSGHNTVSWYQQALGQGPQFIFQYYREEENGRGNFPPRFSGLQFPNYSSELNVNALELDDSALYLCASSSTTDKQYFGPGTRLTVT.

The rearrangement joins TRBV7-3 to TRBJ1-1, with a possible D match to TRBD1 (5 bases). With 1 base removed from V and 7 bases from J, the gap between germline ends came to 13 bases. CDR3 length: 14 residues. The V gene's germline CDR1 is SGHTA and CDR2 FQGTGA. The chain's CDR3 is CASSLNGGGGEAFF. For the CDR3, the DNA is TGTGCCAGCAGCTTAAACGGGGGAGGAGGTGAAGCTTTCTTT.

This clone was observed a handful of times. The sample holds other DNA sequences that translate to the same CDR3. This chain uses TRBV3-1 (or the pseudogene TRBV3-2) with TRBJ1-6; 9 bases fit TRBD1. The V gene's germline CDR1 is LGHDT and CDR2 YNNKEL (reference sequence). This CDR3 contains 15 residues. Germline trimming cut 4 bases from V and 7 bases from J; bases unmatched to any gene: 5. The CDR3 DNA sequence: TGTGCCAGCAGCCGAGAGGGACAGGGAAATTCACCCCTCCACTTT. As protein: CASSREGQGNSPLHF.

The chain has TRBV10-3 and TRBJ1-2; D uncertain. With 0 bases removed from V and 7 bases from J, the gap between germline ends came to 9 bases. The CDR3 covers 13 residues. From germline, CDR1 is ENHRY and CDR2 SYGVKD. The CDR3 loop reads CAISESPPGGYTF. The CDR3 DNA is TGTGCCATCAGTGAGTCGCCCCCGGGTGGCTACACCTTC.

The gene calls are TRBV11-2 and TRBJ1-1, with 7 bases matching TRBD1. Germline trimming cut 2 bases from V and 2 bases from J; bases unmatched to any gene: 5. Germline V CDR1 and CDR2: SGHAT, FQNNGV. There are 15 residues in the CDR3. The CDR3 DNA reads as TGTGCCAGCAGCTTATCAGGGGGGATTAACACTGAAGCTTTCTTT. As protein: CASSLSGGINTEAFF.

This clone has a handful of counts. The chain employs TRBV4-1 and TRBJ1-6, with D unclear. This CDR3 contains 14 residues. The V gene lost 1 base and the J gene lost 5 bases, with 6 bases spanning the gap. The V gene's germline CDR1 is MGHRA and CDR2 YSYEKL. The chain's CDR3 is CASSQVGDNSPLHF. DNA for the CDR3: TGCGCCAGCAGCCAAGTCGGAGATAATTCACCCCTCCACTTT.

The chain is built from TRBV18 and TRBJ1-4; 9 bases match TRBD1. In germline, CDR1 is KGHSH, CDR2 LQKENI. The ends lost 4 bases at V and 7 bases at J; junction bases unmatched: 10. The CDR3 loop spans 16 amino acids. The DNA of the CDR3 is TGTGCCAGCTCACTCGGCCTACCGGGACAGGGTGAAAAACTGTTTTTT. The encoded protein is CASSLGLPGQGEKLFF.

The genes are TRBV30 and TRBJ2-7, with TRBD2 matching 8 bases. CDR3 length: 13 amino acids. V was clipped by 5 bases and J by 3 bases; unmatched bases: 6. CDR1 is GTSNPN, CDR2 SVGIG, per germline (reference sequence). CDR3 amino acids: CAWAPAGGYEQYF. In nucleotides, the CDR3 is TGTGCCTGGGCCCCCGCGGGGGGCTACGAGCAGTACTTC.

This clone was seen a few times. The DNA of the CDR3 is TGCGCCAGCAGCCAATGGGGGACTCCGCCAGAGACCCAGTACTTC. As protein: CASSQWGTPPETQYF. The genes are TRBV4-1 and TRBJ2-5, with D tentatively TRBD2 (6 bases). CDR3 size: 15 residues. The V end was cut by 2 bases, the J end by 4 bases, with 14 bases between. Germline CDR1 and CDR2: MGHRA and YSYEKL.

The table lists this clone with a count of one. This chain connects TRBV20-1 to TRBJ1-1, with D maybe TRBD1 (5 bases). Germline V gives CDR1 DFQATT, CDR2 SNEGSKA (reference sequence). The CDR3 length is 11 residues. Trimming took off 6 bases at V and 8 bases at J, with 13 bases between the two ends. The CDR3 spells CSARVGQEAFF. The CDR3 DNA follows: TGCAGTGCCAGGGTAGGACAAGAAGCTTTCTTT.

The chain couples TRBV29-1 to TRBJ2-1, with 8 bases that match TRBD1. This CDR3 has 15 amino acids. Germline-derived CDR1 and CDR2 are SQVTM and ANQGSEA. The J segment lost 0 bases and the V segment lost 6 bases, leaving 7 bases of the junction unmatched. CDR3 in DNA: TGCAGCGTCGTCGGGACAGGCAGCTCCTACAATGAGCAGTTCTTC. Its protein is CSVVGTGSSYNEQFF.

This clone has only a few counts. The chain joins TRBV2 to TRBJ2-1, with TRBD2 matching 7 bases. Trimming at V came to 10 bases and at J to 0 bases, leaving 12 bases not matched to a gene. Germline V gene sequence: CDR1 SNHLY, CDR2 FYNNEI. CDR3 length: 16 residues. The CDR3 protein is CATLSGAQSSYNEQFF. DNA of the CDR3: TGTGCCACCCTCAGCGGGGCCCAAAGCTCCTACAATGAGCAGTTCTTC.

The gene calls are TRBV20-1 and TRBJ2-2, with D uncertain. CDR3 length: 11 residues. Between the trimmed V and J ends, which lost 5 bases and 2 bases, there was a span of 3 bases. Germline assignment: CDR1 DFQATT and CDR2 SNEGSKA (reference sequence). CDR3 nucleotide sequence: TGCAGTGCTTATAACACCGGGGAGCTGTTTTTT. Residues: CSAYNTGELFF.

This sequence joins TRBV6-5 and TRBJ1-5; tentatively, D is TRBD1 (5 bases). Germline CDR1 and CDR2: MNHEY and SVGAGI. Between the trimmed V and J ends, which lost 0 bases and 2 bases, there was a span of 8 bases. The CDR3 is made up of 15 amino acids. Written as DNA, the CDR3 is TGTGCCAGCAGTTACTCGGGGCAGGGCAATCAGCCCCAGCATTTT. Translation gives CASSYSGQGNQPQHF.

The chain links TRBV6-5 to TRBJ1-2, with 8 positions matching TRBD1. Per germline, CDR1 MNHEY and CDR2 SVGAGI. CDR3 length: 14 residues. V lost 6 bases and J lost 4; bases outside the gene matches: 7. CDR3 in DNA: TGTGCCAGCAGAAACCTAACAGGGGGCTATGGCTACACCTTC. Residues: CASRNLTGGYGYTF.

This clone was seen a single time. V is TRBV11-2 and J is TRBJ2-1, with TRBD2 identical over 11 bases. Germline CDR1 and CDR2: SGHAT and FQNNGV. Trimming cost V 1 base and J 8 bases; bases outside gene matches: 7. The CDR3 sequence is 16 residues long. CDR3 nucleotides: TGTGCCAGCAGCTTAGGCCTAGCGGGGGGAAGGTATGAGCAGTTCTTC. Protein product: CASSLGLAGGRYEQFF.

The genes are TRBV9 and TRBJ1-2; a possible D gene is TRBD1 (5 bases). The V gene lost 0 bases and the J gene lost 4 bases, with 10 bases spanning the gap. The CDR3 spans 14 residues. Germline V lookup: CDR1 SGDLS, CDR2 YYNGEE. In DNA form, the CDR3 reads TGTGCCAGCAGCGTAGACAGGATGGGCTATGGCTACACCTTC. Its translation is CASSVDRMGYGYTF.

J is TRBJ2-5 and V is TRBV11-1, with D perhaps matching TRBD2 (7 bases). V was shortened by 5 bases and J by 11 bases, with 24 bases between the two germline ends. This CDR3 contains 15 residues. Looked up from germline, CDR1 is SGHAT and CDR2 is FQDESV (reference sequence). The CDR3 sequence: CASSPQGRGGRAQYF. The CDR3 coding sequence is TGTGCCAGCAGCCCCCAAGGTAGGGGGGGCCGGGCTCAGTACTTC.

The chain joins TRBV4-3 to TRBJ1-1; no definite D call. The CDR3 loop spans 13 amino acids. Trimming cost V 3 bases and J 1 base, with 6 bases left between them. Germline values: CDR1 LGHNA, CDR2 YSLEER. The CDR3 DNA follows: TGCGCCAGCAGCCAGGGCCGGAACACTGAAGCTTTCTTT. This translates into CASSQGRNTEAFF.

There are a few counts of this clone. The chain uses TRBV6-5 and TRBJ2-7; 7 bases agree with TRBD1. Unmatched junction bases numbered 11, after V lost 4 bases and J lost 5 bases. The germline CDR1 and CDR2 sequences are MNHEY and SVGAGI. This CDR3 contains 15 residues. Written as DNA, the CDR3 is TGTGCCAGCAGTTCAACTCTTACAGGGGCCGACGAGCAGTACTTC. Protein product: CASSSTLTGADEQYF.